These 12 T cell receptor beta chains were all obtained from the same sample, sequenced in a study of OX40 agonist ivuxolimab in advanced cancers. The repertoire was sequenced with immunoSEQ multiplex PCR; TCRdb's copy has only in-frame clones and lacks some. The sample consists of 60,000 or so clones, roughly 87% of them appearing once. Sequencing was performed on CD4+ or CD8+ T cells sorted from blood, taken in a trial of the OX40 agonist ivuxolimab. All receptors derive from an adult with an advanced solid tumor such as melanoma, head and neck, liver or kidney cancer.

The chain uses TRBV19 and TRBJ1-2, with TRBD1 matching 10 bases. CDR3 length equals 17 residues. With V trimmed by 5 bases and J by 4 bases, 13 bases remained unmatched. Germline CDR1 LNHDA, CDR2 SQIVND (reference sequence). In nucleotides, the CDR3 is TGTGCCAGTAGTCCACCGGGACAGGGGTATATTGGCTATGGCTACACCTTC. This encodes CASSPPGQGYIGYGYTF.

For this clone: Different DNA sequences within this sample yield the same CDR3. The DNA for the CDR3 is TGTGCCAGTAGTATACCTGGAAACACCATATATTTT. It specifies CASSIPGNTIYF. The chain uses TRBV19 and TRBJ1-3; D is uncertain. The CDR3 is made up of 12 amino acids. V lost 2 bases to trimming and J lost 2 bases, with 1 base between them. Germline values: CDR1 LNHDA, CDR2 SQIVND (reference sequence).

The CDR3 bases are TGTGCCAGCAAAAGGAACGGGGAGCTGTTTTTT. The encoded protein is CASKRNGELFF. The chain recombines TRBV2 with TRBJ2-2; D gene unclear. V gave up 7 bases and J gave up 7 bases, with 7 bases separating them. Per the germline V gene, CDR1 is SNHLY and CDR2 is FYNNEI. This CDR3 has 11 amino acids.

The CDR3 DNA follows: TGTGCCAGCAGTTCAGATCAAAATTTGAACACTGAAGCTTTCTTT. Translation: CASSSDQNLNTEAFF. This chain connects TRBV6-5 to TRBJ1-1; no clear D. The CDR3 consists of 15 residues. V was pared by 4 bases and J by 0 bases, with 12 bases between. CDR1 and CDR2 (germline): MNHEY, SVGAGI.

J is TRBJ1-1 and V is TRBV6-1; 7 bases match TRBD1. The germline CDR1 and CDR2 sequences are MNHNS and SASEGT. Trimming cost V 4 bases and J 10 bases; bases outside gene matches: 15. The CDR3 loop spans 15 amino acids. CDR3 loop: CASSGYYRGESSAFF. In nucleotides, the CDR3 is TGTGCCAGCAGTGGCTACTACAGGGGCGAATCTTCAGCTTTCTTT.

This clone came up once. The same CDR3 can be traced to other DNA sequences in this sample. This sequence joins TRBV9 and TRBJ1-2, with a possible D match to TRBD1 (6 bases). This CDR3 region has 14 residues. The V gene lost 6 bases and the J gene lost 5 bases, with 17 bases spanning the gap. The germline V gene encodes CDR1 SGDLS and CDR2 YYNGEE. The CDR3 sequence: CASKNSGGRYGYTF. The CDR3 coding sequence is TGTGCCAGCAAGAATAGTGGGGGGCGGTATGGCTACACCTTC.

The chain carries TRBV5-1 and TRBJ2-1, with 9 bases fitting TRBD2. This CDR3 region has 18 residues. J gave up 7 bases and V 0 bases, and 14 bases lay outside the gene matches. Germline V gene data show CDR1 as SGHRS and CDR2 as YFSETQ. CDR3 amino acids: CASSLEGGGRARSNEQFF. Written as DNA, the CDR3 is TGCGCCAGCAGCTTGGAAGGGGGCGGGAGGGCTCGTTCGAATGAGCAGTTCTTC. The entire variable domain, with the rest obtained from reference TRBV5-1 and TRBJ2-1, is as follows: KAGVTQTPRYLIKTRGQQVTLSCSPISGHRSVSWYQQTPGQGLQFLFEYFSETQRNKGNFPGRFSGRQFSNSRSEMNVSTLELGDSALYLCASSLEGGGRARSNEQFFGPGTRLTVL.

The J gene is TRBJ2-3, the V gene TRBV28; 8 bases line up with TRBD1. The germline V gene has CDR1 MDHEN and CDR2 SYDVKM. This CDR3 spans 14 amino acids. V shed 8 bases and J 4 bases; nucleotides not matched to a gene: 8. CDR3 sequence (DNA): TGTGCCAGCGGGTACAGGGGGAGCTCAGATACGCAGTATTTT. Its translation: CASGYRGSSDTQYF.

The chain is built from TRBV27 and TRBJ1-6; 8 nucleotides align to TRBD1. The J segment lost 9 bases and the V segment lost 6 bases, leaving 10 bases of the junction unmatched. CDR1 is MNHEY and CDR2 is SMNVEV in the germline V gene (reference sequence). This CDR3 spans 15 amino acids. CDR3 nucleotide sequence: TGTGCCAGCAGCCTTACTAAGGACAGGGCTTCACCCCTCCACTTT. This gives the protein CASSLTKDRASPLHF.

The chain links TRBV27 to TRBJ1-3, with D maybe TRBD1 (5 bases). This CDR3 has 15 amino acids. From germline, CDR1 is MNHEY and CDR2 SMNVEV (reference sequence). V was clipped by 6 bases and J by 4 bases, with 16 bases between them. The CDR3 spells CASRERGDSGNTIYF. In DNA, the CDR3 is TGTGCCAGCAGGGAAAGGGGAGATTCGGGAAACACCATATATTTT.

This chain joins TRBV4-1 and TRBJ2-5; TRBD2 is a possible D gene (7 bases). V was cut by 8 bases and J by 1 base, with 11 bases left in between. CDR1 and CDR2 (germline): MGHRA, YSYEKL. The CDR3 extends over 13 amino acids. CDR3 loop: CASGRGPQETQYF. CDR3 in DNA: TGCGCCAGCGGGCGGGGGCCCCAAGAGACCCAGTACTTC.

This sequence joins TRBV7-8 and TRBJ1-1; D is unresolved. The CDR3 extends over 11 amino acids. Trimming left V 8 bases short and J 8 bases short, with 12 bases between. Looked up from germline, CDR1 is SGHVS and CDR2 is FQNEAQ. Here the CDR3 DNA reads TGTGCCAGCGCCAAAACAGTAGAAGCTTTCTTT. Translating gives CASAKTVEAFF.